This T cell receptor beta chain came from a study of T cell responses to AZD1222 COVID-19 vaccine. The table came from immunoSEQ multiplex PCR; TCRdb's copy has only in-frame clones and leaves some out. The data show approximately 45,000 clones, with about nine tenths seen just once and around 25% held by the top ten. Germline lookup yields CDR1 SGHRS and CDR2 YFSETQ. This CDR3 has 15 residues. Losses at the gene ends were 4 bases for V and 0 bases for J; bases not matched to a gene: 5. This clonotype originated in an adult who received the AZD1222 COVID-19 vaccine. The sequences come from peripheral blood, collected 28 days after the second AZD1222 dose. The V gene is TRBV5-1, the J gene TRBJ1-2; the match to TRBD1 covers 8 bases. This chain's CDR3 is CASSRDRGANYGYTF. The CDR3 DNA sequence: TGCGCCAGCAGCCGAGACAGGGGAGCTAACTATGGCTACACCTTC.